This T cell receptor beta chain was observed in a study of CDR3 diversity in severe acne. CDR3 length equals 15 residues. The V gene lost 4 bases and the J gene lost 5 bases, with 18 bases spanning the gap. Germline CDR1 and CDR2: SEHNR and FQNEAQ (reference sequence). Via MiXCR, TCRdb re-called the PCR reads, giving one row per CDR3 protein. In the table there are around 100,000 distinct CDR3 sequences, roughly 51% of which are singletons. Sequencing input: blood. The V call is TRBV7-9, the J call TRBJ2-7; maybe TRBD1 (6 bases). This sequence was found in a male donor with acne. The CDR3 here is CASSSRGRPDHEQYF. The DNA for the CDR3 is TGTGCCAGCAGCTCGAGGGGGAGACCAGACCACGAGCAGTACTTC.